This T cell receptor (beta chain) originates from a study of CD8 T cells in Susac syndrome. RNA in amounts of roughly 0.45 to 1 ug was reverse transcribed with random hexamers. Across 54 Vbeta and 13 Jbeta, immunoSEQ multiplex PCR amplified TCR beta CDR3. TCRdb reanalysed the immunoSEQ multiplex PCR reads using MiXCR and keeps one entry per CDR3 protein. The sample holds under 200,000 distinct CDR3 sequences, 85% to 95% seen once. CDR1 LNHNV and CDR2 YYDKDF come from the germline V gene (reference sequence). The CDR3 consists of 13 residues. TCR beta sequencing was performed on blood CD8+ and CD4+ T cells. The authors negatively isolated CD8+ and CD4+ T cells and FACS-enriched TEMRA cells.

Sequenced: CD8+ T cells from PBMCs. The clonotype was recovered from a human donor with multiple sclerosis. This chain uses TRBV15 with TRBJ1-2; the D gene is possibly TRBD1 (5 bases). The DNA of the CDR3 is TGTGCAGTACCGGAGGGGAGAAGCTATGGCTACACCTTC. Its translation: CAVPEGRSYGYTF.